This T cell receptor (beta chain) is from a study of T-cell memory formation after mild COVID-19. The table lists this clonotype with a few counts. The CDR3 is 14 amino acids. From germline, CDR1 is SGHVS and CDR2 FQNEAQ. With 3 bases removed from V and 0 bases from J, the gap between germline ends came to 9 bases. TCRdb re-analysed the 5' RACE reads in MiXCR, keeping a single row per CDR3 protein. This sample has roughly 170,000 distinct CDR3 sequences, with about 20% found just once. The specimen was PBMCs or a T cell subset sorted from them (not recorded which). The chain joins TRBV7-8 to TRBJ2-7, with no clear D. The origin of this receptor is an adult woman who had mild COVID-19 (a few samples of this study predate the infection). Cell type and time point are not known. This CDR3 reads CASSLRLNSYEQYF. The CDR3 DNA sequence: TGTGCCAGCAGCTTGCGACTGAACTCCTACGAGCAGTACTTC.